The rows below give T cell receptor beta chains drawn from one sample of a study of patients and donors after allogeneic stem cell transplantation. TCRdb re-derived calls from the RT-PCR reads in MiXCR, one entry per CDR3 protein. The table has some 200,000 distinct CDR3 sequences, roughly two fifths seen once; the top ten hold 33%. Input material: blood, either unsorted or a sorted T cell fraction (not recorded which). The receptors here all came from a human donor who was either an allogeneic HSCT recipient or a stem cell or donor lymphocyte infusion donor (not recorded which). It is not recorded whose cells these are; they may come from a transplant donor. The CDR3 runs from the conserved cysteine through the conserved F or W. Fields, in order: J gene, D gene, clone size, V gene, CDR3 protein, CDR3 DNA. D genes are given only for firm matches. Expanded clones get a size class; other rows say once, few or many, or leave the size out.

j_gene: TRBJ2-7
d_gene: TRBD2
abundance: NA
v_gene: TRBV6-5
CDR3aa: CASSYESAGEKPYEQYF
CDR3nt: TGTGCCAGCAGTTACGAATCCGCGGGAGAGAAACCCTACGAGCAGTACTTC

j_gene: TRBJ1-5
d_gene: NA
abundance: NA
v_gene: TRBV24-1
CDR3aa: CATSDSSGGNQPQHF
CDR3nt: TGTGCCACCAGTGATTCAAGCGGGGGCAATCAGCCCCAGCATTTT

j_gene: TRBJ1-2
d_gene: TRBD1
abundance: few
v_gene: TRBV28
CDR3aa: CASSPGGSGYGYTF
CDR3nt: TGTGCCAGCAGTCCAGGGGGCTCCGGCTATGGCTACACCTTC

j_gene: TRBJ2-4
d_gene: NA
abundance: NA
v_gene: TRBV12-1
CDR3aa: CASSAGLAYIQYF
CDR3nt: TGTGCCAGCAGCGCGGGACTAGCCTATATTCAGTACTTC

j_gene: TRBJ2-7
d_gene: TRBD2
abundance: NA
v_gene: TRBV4-2
CDR3aa: CASSQDERGSYEQYF
CDR3nt: TGTGCCAGCAGCCAAGATGAGCGGGGCTCCTACGAGCAGTACTTC

j_gene: TRBJ1-2
d_gene: NA
abundance: NA
v_gene: TRBV28
CDR3aa: CASSSYLQALTYGYTF
CDR3nt: TGTGCCAGCAGCTCTTACTTACAGGCATTAACCTATGGCTACACCTTC

j_gene: TRBJ1-5
d_gene: NA
abundance: few
v_gene: TRBV4-3
CDR3aa: CASSQTDGNDQPQHF
CDR3nt: TGCGCCAGCAGCCAAACGGATGGGAACGATCAGCCCCAGCATTTT

j_gene: TRBJ2-5
d_gene: TRBD2
abundance: NA
v_gene: TRBV6-2/TRBV6-3
CDR3aa: CASSIGTSGEETQYF
CDR3nt: TGTGCCAGCAGTATAGGGACTAGCGGAGAAGAGACCCAGTACTTC

j_gene: TRBJ1-2
d_gene: TRBD1
abundance: few
v_gene: TRBV7-9
CDR3aa: CASSLGLGQGNGYTF
CDR3nt: TGTGCCAGCAGCTTAGGTTTGGGACAGGGAAATGGCTACACCTTC

j_gene: TRBJ1-1
d_gene: NA
abundance: NA
v_gene: TRBV6-6
CDR3aa: CASSYSGGANTEAFF
CDR3nt: TGTGCCAGCAGTTACTCCGGGGGCGCTAACACTGAAGCTTTCTTT

j_gene: TRBJ2-5
d_gene: NA
abundance: NA
v_gene: TRBV5-1
CDR3aa: CASSRPRDSGKETQYF
CDR3nt: TGCGCCAGCAGCCGCCCCCGGGACAGCGGGAAAGAGACCCAGTACTTC

j_gene: TRBJ1-1
d_gene: TRBD1
abundance: few
v_gene: TRBV20-1
CDR3aa: CSARSDRGSNTEAFF
CDR3nt: TGCAGTGCTAGGTCGGACAGGGGCTCGAACACTGAAGCTTTCTTT

j_gene: TRBJ1-1
d_gene: TRBD1
abundance: many
v_gene: TRBV5-1
CDR3aa: CASSLGQGATEAFF
CDR3nt: TGCGCCAGCAGCTTGGGGCAGGGGGCCACTGAAGCTTTCTTT

j_gene: TRBJ1-4
d_gene: NA
abundance: NA
v_gene: TRBV7-2
CDR3aa: CASSLKEAGGGEKLFF
CDR3nt: TGTGCCAGCAGCTTAAAGGAGGCGGGGGGCGGTGAAAAACTGTTTTTT

j_gene: TRBJ1-4
d_gene: TRBD1
abundance: few
v_gene: TRBV4-2
CDR3aa: CASSQDRGQGDEKLFF
CDR3nt: TGTGCCAGCAGCCAAGATCGCGGACAGGGGGATGAAAAACTGTTTTTT

j_gene: TRBJ2-7
d_gene: NA
abundance: once
v_gene: TRBV20-1
CDR3aa: CSAETGSYEQYF
CDR3nt: TGCAGTGCTGAGACAGGATCCTACGAGCAGTACTTC

j_gene: TRBJ2-3
d_gene: NA
abundance: few
v_gene: TRBV12-3/TRBV12-4
CDR3aa: CASTAPRGRASTDTQYF
CDR3nt: TGTGCCAGCACCGCTCCCCGGGGCAGGGCTAGCACAGATACGCAGTATTTT

j_gene: TRBJ1-3
d_gene: NA
abundance: NA
v_gene: TRBV28
CDR3aa: CASSSTGARRTGNTIYF
CDR3nt: TGTGCCAGCAGTTCAACCGGGGCTAGGAGAACGGGAAACACCATATATTTT

j_gene: TRBJ1-5
d_gene: TRBD1
abundance: NA
v_gene: TRBV6-5
CDR3aa: CASSPTLFEGQSNQPQHF
CDR3nt: TGTGCCAGCAGTCCTACCTTATTCGAGGGACAGAGCAATCAGCCCCAGCATTTT

j_gene: TRBJ2-7
d_gene: NA
abundance: NA
v_gene: TRBV27
CDR3aa: CASSYLPEGSYEQYF
CDR3nt: TGTGCCAGCAGTTACCTCCCTGAGGGATCCTACGAGCAGTACTTC